The 24 T cell receptor beta chains reported below all come from one sample, sequenced in a study of OX40 agonist ivuxolimab in advanced cancers. Sequenced by immunoSEQ multiplex PCR; TCRdb stores in-frame clones only, minus some. The repertoire consists of tens of thousands of clones, with 92% occurring once and the leading ten covering 0.45% to 0.55%. This sample comprised CD4+ or CD8+ T cells sorted from blood, obtained in a trial of the OX40 agonist ivuxolimab. Receptor source: an adult with an advanced solid tumor such as melanoma, head and neck, liver or kidney cancer.

On this clone itself: One end of the junction is discordant with germline, which a read error may explain. Different DNA sequences within this sample yield the same CDR3. The J gene is TRBJ2-7, the V gene TRBV11-2, with D uncertain. Germline lookup yields CDR1 SGHAT and CDR2 FQNNGV. The CDR3 sequence is 13 residues long. The CDR3 protein is CASSLDLRDEQYF. The DNA for the CDR3 is TGTGCCAGCAGCCTAGATCTCCGGGACGAGCAGTACTTC.

The gene calls are TRBV10-3 and TRBJ2-7; TRBD1 matches at 10 bases. The germline V gene encodes CDR1 ENHRY and CDR2 SYGVKD. The CDR3 spans 14 residues. V was pared by 10 bases and J by 5 bases, with 11 bases of the junction left unmatched. CDR3 DNA: TGTGCCACCGGACAGGGGGACGCTCTTGACGAGCAGTACTTC. This translates into CATGQGDALDEQYF.

V is TRBV18 and J is TRBJ1-2, with D unresolved. Germline V gene sequence: CDR1 KGHSH, CDR2 LQKENI. This CDR3 comprises 16 residues. V was trimmed by 6 bases and J by 0 bases, leaving 17 bases between them. CDR3 bases: TGTGCCAGCTCGTCTTTTGGTAGCACCTCTAACTATGGCTACACCTTC. It is translated as CASSSFGSTSNYGYTF.

The gene calls are TRBV27 and TRBJ1-2; D gene uncertain. Between the trimmed V and J ends, which lost 2 bases and 2 bases, there was a span of 9 bases. The CDR3 runs to 14 residues. Per the germline V gene, CDR1 is MNHEY and CDR2 is SMNVEV (reference sequence). The CDR3 bases are TGTGCCAGCAGTTTAACCCCCTCCAACTATGGCTACACCTTC. It translates to CASSLTPSNYGYTF.

The chain has TRBV27 and TRBJ1-6; the D is unclear. CDR3 length: 12 residues. Between the trimmed V and J ends, which lost 8 bases and 7 bases, there was a span of 9 bases. The germline CDR1 and CDR2 sequences are MNHEY and SMNVEV (reference sequence). DNA for the CDR3: TGTGCCAGCCGCCTCCAGAATTCACCCCTCCACTTT. Translating it yields CASRLQNSPLHF.

A remark on this clone: This same CDR3 is encoded by further DNA sequences in the sample. The chain is built from TRBV5-1 and TRBJ2-4, with TRBD2 identical over 11 bases. V dropped 4 bases and J dropped 6; count of bases not matched to a gene: 3. Germline-derived CDR1 and CDR2 are SGHRS and YFSETQ. There are 14 residues in the CDR3. This CDR3 reads CASSPGTSGNIQYF. In nucleotides, the CDR3 is TGCGCCAGCAGCCCAGGGACTAGCGGAAACATTCAGTACTTC.

V is TRBV7-2 and J is TRBJ1-5; TRBD1 aligns across 7 bases. V shed 1 base and J 1 base; nucleotides not matched to a gene: 13. The CDR3 loop spans 19 amino acids. The germline V gene has CDR1 SGHTA and CDR2 FQGNSA. CDR3 amino acids: CASSLVRQGGPRSNQPQHF. The CDR3 region has the DNA TGTGCCAGCAGCTTAGTGAGGCAGGGGGGACCAAGAAGCAATCAGCCCCAGCATTTT.

This rearrangement joins TRBV7-3 to TRBJ2-7; 9 bases align to TRBD2. The CDR3 totals 14 residues. Trimming at V came to 4 bases and at J to 1 base, leaving 2 bases not matched to a gene. Germline assignment: CDR1 SGHTA and CDR2 FQGTGA. The CDR3 region has the DNA TGTGCCAGCAGCTCTAGCGGGATGTCCTACGAGCAGTACTTC. Its translation: CASSSSGMSYEQYF.

This CDR3 is CAWRVMNTEAFF. The CDR3 nucleotides are TGTGCCTGGAGAGTGATGAACACTGAAGCTTTCTTT. The chain links TRBV30 to TRBJ1-1; D is unresolved. The germline V gene encodes CDR1 GTSNPN and CDR2 SVGIG (reference sequence). Trimming pared 3 bases from V and 0 bases from J, leaving 5 bases between. The CDR3 is 12 residues long.

This clone has more than one count but fewer than ten. The chain combines TRBV7-6 with TRBJ2-7; D not resolved. This CDR3 contains 13 residues. Germline values: CDR1 SGHVS, CDR2 FNYEAQ. V gave up 3 bases and J gave up 3 bases, with 9 bases separating them. The CDR3 DNA is TGTGCCAGCAGCTTTACAGCCCACTACGAGCAGTACTTC. It translates to CASSFTAHYEQYF.

The chain couples TRBV21-1 to TRBJ2-1. TRBV21-1 is marked as a pseudogene. CDR3 length: 16 residues. The CDR3 DNA sequence: TGTGCCAGCAGCAAAGCGGGTCCTTCTGTCGCCTATGAGCAGTTCTTC. It translates to CASSKAGPSVAYEQFF.

This rearrangement joins TRBV5-4 to TRBJ2-1; 8 positions agree with TRBD1. The germline gives CDR1 SGHNT, CDR2 YYREEE (reference sequence). This CDR3 contains 15 residues. With V trimmed by 4 bases and J by 1 base, 4 bases remained unmatched. The CDR3 DNA reads as TGTGCCAGCAGCCTAGACAGGGGTTCCTACAATGAGCAGTTCTTC. Translation gives CASSLDRGSYNEQFF.

The CDR3 spells CASTPWDREGNTIYF. The CDR3 DNA is TGTGCCAGCACCCCCTGGGACAGGGAAGGAAACACCATATATTTT. The V and J genes are TRBV2 and TRBJ1-3; 9 bases align to TRBD1. Germline CDR1 is SNHLY and CDR2 is FYNNEI. Trimming cost V 7 bases and J 4 bases; bases outside gene matches: 8. The CDR3 length is 15 residues.

The CDR3 coding sequence is TGTGCCAGCAGGGGGGGGCCGAACACCGGGGAGCTGTTTTTT. Amino acid sequence: CASRGGPNTGELFF. The rearrangement uses TRBV2 and TRBJ2-2; TRBD2 is a possible D gene (7 bases). V lost 6 bases and J lost 0, with 8 bases in between. Germline CDR1 SNHLY, CDR2 FYNNEI. The CDR3 totals 14 residues.

The J gene is TRBJ2-7, the V gene TRBV19; 9 nucleotides line up with TRBD1. The CDR3 runs 14 residues. The trim removed 7 bases at V and 3 bases at J, leaving 7 bases unmatched. The germline CDR1 and CDR2 sequences are LNHDA and SQIVND (reference sequence). CDR3 residues: CASNPTTGGYEQYF. CDR3 bases: TGTGCCAGTAACCCTACGACAGGGGGCTACGAGCAGTACTTC.

This rearrangement joins TRBV25-1 to TRBJ1-2; D is undetermined. V dropped 2 bases and J dropped 7 bases, with 11 bases sitting between them. Germline V CDR1 and CDR2: MGHDK, SYGVNS. CDR3 length equals 13 residues. The CDR3 protein is CASSETVFRGYTF. The CDR3 bases are TGTGCCAGCAGTGAAACAGTCTTTCGTGGCTACACCTTC.

The CDR3 here is CAWTPLNAYEQYF. CDR3 in DNA: TGTGCCTGGACCCCCCTTAACGCCTACGAGCAGTACTTC. This rearrangement joins TRBV30 to TRBJ2-7; D gene uncertain. Germline V lookup: CDR1 GTSNPN, CDR2 SVGIG (reference sequence). Between the trimmed V and J ends, which lost 4 bases and 2 bases, there was a span of 12 bases. This CDR3 is built from 13 residues.

This chain uses TRBV6-1 with TRBJ1-5; D not certain. Looked up from germline, CDR1 is MNHNS and CDR2 is SASEGT. V was pared by 1 base and J by 5 bases, with 21 bases between. There are 18 residues in the CDR3. The CDR3 sequence is CASSEGRVLSSRYQPQHF. CDR3 sequence (DNA): TGTGCCAGCAGTGAAGGGCGGGTACTTTCGTCGAGGTATCAGCCCCAGCATTTT.

The chain couples TRBV19 to TRBJ1-2; maybe TRBD1 (6 bases). Looked up from germline, CDR1 is LNHDA and CDR2 is SQIVND (reference sequence). Trimming took off 5 bases at V and 4 bases at J, with 17 bases between the two ends. The CDR3 is 15 residues long. CDR3 loop: CASSSTTGTSYGYTF. CDR3 sequence (DNA): TGTGCCAGTAGTTCGACCACCGGGACAAGCTATGGCTACACCTTC.

The rearrangement links TRBV21-1 to TRBJ1-1. TRBV21-1 constitutes a pseudogene. The CDR3 is 11 residues long. The CDR3 loop is CASSRAEGAFF. For the CDR3, the DNA is TGTGCCAGCAGCAGAGCGGAGGGAGCTTTCTTT.

This chain connects TRBV23-1 to TRBJ1-1; D is possibly TRBD1 (5 bases). Being an ORF, TRBV23-1 has a function that is uncertain. The CDR3 is 14 amino acids. Trimming took off 8 bases at V and 0 bases at J, with 13 bases between the two ends. The CDR3 region is CASVRGSLNTEAFF. CDR3 bases: TGCGCCAGCGTGAGGGGCTCCTTGAACACTGAAGCTTTCTTT.

The rearrangement joins TRBV19 to TRBJ1-1, with D possibly TRBD1 on 6 matching bases. CDR3 length: 15 amino acids. Germline CDR1 is LNHDA and CDR2 is SQIVND (reference sequence). V gave up 4 bases and J gave up 0 bases, with 12 bases separating them. The CDR3 sequence is CASSTRTAMNTEAFF. CDR3 coding DNA: TGTGCCAGTAGTACCAGGACAGCCATGAACACTGAAGCTTTCTTT. The variable domain in full, with the rest retrieved from reference TRBV19 and TRBJ1-1, is DGGITQSPKYLFRKEGQNVTLSCEQNLNHDAMYWYRQDPGQGLRLIYYSQIVNDFQKGDIAEGYSVSREKKESFPLTVTSAQKNPTAFYLCASSTRTAMNTEAFFGQGTRLTVV.

The table lists this clone with a few counts. The genes are TRBV6-6 and TRBJ2-3; D tentatively fits TRBD1 or TRBD2 (5 bases each). The CDR3 sequence is 14 residues long. The V end lost 3 bases, the J end lost 0 bases, and 7 bases lay between the germline ends. Germline V lookup: CDR1 MNHNY, CDR2 SVGAGI (reference sequence). CDR3 residues: CASSYGDSTDTQYF. The DNA of the CDR3 is TGTGCCAGCAGTTATGGGGACAGCACAGATACGCAGTATTTT.

CDR3 bases: TGTGCCAGCAGTGACAGGGTTGAGCAGTTCTTC. The encoded protein is CASSDRVEQFF. The chain couples TRBV25-1 to TRBJ2-1, with D perhaps matching TRBD1 (5 bases). This CDR3 is 11 amino acids long. Germline values: CDR1 MGHDK, CDR2 SYGVNS. V lost 3 bases and J 9 bases, leaving 6 bases between the germline ends.